The sequence of this TCR beta chain was determined in a study of control samples from healthy donors and cancer patients. CDR1 and CDR2 (germline): SEHNR, FQNEAQ (reference sequence). J lost 8 bases, V lost 4 bases, and 8 bases had no gene match. The CDR3 has 15 amino acids. Sequencing used immunoSEQ multiplex PCR; TCRdb keeps in-frame clones, though not all of them. The repertoire holds 90,000 to 130,000 clones, with more than 75% as singletons. This chain links TRBV7-9 with TRBJ1-2; 12 bases fit TRBD1. Sequencing used PBMCs. This receptor was identified in a woman aged 60 to 75 with lung cancer. In DNA form, the CDR3 reads TGTGCCAGCAGCTCCGGGACAGGGGGCGCCAGAGGCTACACCTTC. Its translation is CASSSGTGGARGYTF.